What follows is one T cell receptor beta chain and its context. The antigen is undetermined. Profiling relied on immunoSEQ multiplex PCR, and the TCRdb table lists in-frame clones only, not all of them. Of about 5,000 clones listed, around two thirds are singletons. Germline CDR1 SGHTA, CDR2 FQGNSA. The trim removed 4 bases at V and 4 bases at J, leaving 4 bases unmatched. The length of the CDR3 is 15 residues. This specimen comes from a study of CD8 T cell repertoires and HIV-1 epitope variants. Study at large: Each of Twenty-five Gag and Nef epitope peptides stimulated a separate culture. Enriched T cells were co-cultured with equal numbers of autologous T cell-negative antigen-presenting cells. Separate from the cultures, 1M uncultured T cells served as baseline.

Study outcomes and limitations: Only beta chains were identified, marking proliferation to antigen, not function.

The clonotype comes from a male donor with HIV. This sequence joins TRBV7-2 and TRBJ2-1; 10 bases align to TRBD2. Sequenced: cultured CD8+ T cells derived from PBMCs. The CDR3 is CASSSGLADYNEQFF. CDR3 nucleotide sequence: TGTGCCAGCAGCTCAGGACTAGCGGATTACAATGAGCAGTTCTTC. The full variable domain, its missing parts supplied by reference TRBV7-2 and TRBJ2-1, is GAGVSQSPSNKVTEKGKDVELRCDPISGHTALYWYRQSLGQGLEFLIYFQGNSAPDKSGLPSDRFSAERTGGSVSTLTIQRTQQEDSAVYLCASSSGLADYNEQFFGPGTRLTVL.